This passage covers 15 T cell receptor beta chains from one sample sequenced in a study of T cells in tuberculosis. Produced via immunoSEQ multiplex PCR; TCRdb's table is partial and in-frame only. The data show 20,000 to 25,000 clones, more than 95% seen once. The material sequenced was PBMCs. The source is a donor aged 10 to 29 with latent tuberculosis or without tuberculosis infection.

V is TRBV6-6 and J is TRBJ1-2; 8 positions match TRBD1. CDR1 MNHNY and CDR2 SVGAGI come from the germline V gene (reference sequence). V was pared by 7 bases and J by 7 bases, with 5 bases of the junction left unmatched. The CDR3 is made up of 12 amino acids. The CDR3 here is CASTQDRAGYTF. DNA of the CDR3: TGTGCCAGCACCCAGGACAGGGCTGGCTACACCTTC.

V gene TRBV5-6 combines with J gene TRBJ1-2; maybe TRBD1 (5 bases). The germline gives CDR1 SGHDT, CDR2 YYEEEE. The CDR3 runs to 15 residues. Between the trimmed V and J ends, which lost 0 bases and 2 bases, there was a span of 11 bases. The DNA of the CDR3 is TGTGCCAGCAGCTTGGTGTCAGGGTGGAACTATGGCTACACCTTC. Amino acid sequence: CASSLVSGWNYGYTF.

The chain links TRBV7-9 to TRBJ2-1; 8 nucleotides line up with TRBD1. This CDR3 is built from 15 residues. CDR1 and CDR2 (germline): SEHNR, FQNEAQ (reference sequence). The J segment lost 6 bases and the V segment lost 3 bases, leaving 7 bases of the junction unmatched. The CDR3 DNA reads as TGTGCCAGCAGCTTCGTGACAGGGGTTAGCAATGAGCAGTTCTTC. Protein: CASSFVTGVSNEQFF.

The chain's CDR3 is CASSPLQGRLLNNEQFF. Written as DNA, the CDR3 is TGTGCCAGCAGCCCACTCCAGGGTCGTTTACTTAACAATGAGCAGTTCTTC. The chain has TRBV13 and TRBJ2-1, with TRBD1 as a possible D gene (5 bases). Trimming left V 5 bases short and J 5 bases short, with 22 bases between. CDR1 PRHDT and CDR2 FYEKMQ come from the germline V gene (reference sequence). The CDR3 loop spans 17 amino acids.

The CDR3 DNA reads as TGTGCCAGCAGCTTAGTTTGGGGAGACGGGGAGCTGTTTTTT. This codes for CASSLVWGDGELFF. The V gene is TRBV7-6, the J gene TRBJ2-2; D may be TRBD2 (5 bases). Per the germline V gene, CDR1 is SGHVS and CDR2 is FNYEAQ. V lost 1 base and J 7 bases, leaving 10 bases between the germline ends. This CDR3 is built from 14 residues. Based on the CDR3 plus reference TRBV7-6 and TRBJ2-2, the full variable domain is GAGVSQSPRYKVTKRGQDVALRCDPISGHVSLYWYRQALGQGPEFLTYFNYEAQQDKSGLPNDRFSAERPEGSISTLTIQRTEQRDSAMYRCASSLVWGDGELFFGEGSRLTVL.

This chain links TRBV7-9 with TRBJ2-1; 7 nucleotides agree with TRBD2. From germline, CDR1 is SEHNR and CDR2 FQNEAQ (reference sequence). CDR3 length: 12 residues. V lost 5 bases to trimming and J lost 10 bases; unmatched junction nucleotides: 5. CDR3 nucleotides: TGTGCCAGCAGCCAAAATAGCGGGGAGCAGTTCTTC. This translates into CASSQNSGEQFF. The entire variable domain, with the rest obtained from reference TRBV7-9 and TRBJ2-1, is as follows: DTGVSQNPRHKITKRGQNVTFRCDPISEHNRLYWYRQTLGQGPEFLTYFQNEAQLEKSRLLSDRFSAERPKGSFSTLEIQRTEQGDSAMYLCASSQNSGEQFFGPGTRLTVL.

This clone has only one observation. The V and J genes are TRBV7-7 and TRBJ2-1, with D possibly matching TRBD1 (6 bases). The V gene's germline CDR1 is SSHAT and CDR2 FNYEAQ (reference sequence). Trimming removed 2 bases at V and 1 base at J, with 12 bases between. The CDR3 is 16 amino acids. Here the CDR3 DNA reads TGTGCCAGCAGCTTATCAGGGGTTGGGTCCTACAATGAGCAGTTCTTC. The encoded protein is CASSLSGVGSYNEQFF.

The chain is built from TRBV5-1 and TRBJ1-1; D remains unclear. Per germline, CDR1 SGHRS and CDR2 YFSETQ. Trimming cost V 3 bases and J 0 bases, with 6 bases left between them. The CDR3 loop spans 13 amino acids. CDR3: CASSSGLNTEAFF. In DNA form, the CDR3 reads TGCGCCAGCAGCTCGGGTTTGAACACTGAAGCTTTCTTT.

This clone was observed a single time. The chain links TRBV6-4 to TRBJ1-5, with unresolved D. From germline, CDR1 is MRHNA and CDR2 SNTAGT. The CDR3 extends over 13 amino acids. The V end was cut by 3 bases, the J end by 4 bases, with 7 bases between. The CDR3 DNA is TGTGCCAGCAGTGAGCGGGAGAATCAGCCCCAGCATTTT. This translates into CASSERENQPQHF.

CDR3 sequence (DNA): TGTGCCAGCAGCTCTAGAAACACAGATACGCAGTATTTT. Translated, it gives CASSSRNTDTQYF. The genes are TRBV5-6 and TRBJ2-3; D call uncertain. The CDR3 sequence is 13 residues long. The germline gives CDR1 SGHDT, CDR2 YYEEEE. Trimming removed 3 bases at V and 2 bases at J, with 7 bases between. The full variable domain, rest sourced from reference TRBV5-6 and TRBJ2-3, is DAGVTQSPTHLIKTRGQQVTLRCSPKSGHDTVSWYQQALGQGPQFIFQYYEEEERQRGNFPDRFSGHQFPNYSSELNVNALLLGDSALYLCASSSRNTDTQYFGPGTRLTVL.

This chain connects TRBV7-2 to TRBJ1-5, with a weak D call TRBD1 (6 bases). Germline V CDR1 and CDR2: SGHTA, FQGNSA. V was clipped by 4 bases and J by 5 bases, with 15 bases between them. The CDR3 length is 15 residues. In nucleotides, the CDR3 is TGTGCCAGCAGCTCCCGACAGGTCTCGCATCAGCCCCAGCATTTT. Residues: CASSSRQVSHQPQHF. The full variable domain, its missing parts supplied by reference TRBV7-2 and TRBJ1-5, is GAGVSQSPSNKVTEKGKDVELRCDPISGHTALYWYRQSLGQGLEFLIYFQGNSAPDKSGLPSDRFSAERTGGSVSTLTIQRTQQEDSAVYLCASSSRQVSHQPQHFGDGTRLSIL.

This chain connects TRBV9 to TRBJ2-7, with D perhaps matching TRBD2 (7 bases). CDR3 length: 16 amino acids. From germline, CDR1 is SGDLS and CDR2 YYNGEE. V was pared by 4 bases and J by 5 bases, with 22 bases between. Here the CDR3 DNA reads TGTGCCAGCAGCCCTAGGGGGGTTGCGGGAGCCAACGAGCAGTACTTC. Protein product: CASSPRGVAGANEQYF.

The chain is built from TRBV6-6 and TRBJ1-2, with a possible D match to TRBD1 (5 bases). V was pared by 6 bases and J by 5 bases, with 13 bases between. The CDR3 is 13 residues long. CDR1 is MNHNY, CDR2 SVGAGI, per germline (reference sequence). As DNA, the CDR3 is TGTGCCAGCAGCTCCCGGGGGGGGTATGGCTACACCTTC. This gives the protein CASSSRGGYGYTF.

The rearrangement uses TRBV18 and TRBJ2-5; no reliable D call. V lost 3 bases to trimming and J lost 2 bases, with 13 bases between them. The CDR3 spans 15 residues. Germline lookup yields CDR1 KGHSH and CDR2 LQKENI. The CDR3 loop is CASSPQRHVQETQYF. The CDR3 DNA reads TGTGCCAGCTCACCCCAACGACACGTACAAGAGACCCAGTACTTC.

The chain couples TRBV4-3 to TRBJ2-5; D gene uncertain. The ends were cut back, 2 bases at V and 5 bases at J, with 12 bases in the middle. The CDR3 contains 14 residues. CDR1 and CDR2 (germline): LGHNA, YSLEER. DNA for the CDR3: TGCGCCAGCAGCCAACGACTGAATTCGGAGACCCAGTACTTC. This codes for CASSQRLNSETQYF.